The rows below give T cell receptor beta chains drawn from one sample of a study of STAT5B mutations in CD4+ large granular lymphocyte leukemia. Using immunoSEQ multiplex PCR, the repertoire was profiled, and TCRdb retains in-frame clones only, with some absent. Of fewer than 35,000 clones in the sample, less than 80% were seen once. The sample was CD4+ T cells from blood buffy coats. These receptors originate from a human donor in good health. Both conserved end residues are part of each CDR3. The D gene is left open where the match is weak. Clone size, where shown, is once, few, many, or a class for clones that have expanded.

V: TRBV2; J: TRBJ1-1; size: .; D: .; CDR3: CASNPDRNTEAFF; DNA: TGTGCCAGCAATCCCGACAGGAACACTGAAGCTTTCTTT
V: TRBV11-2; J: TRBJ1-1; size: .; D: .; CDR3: CASSFKRGVFF; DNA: TGTGCCAGCAGCTTCAAGAGGGGGGTTTTCTTT
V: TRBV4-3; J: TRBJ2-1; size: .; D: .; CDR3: CASSQSWGGKVEQFF; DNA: TGCGCCAGCAGCCAAAGTTGGGGGGGCAAAGTGGAGCAGTTCTTC
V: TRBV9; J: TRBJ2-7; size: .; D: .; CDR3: CASSVGHGEQYF; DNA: TGTGCCAGCAGCGTAGGACATGGCGAGCAGTACTTC
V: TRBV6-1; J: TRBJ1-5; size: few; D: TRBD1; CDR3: CASSGTRGSSNQPQHF; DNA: TGTGCCAGCAGTGGGACCAGGGGGTCATCAAATCAGCCCCAGCATTTT
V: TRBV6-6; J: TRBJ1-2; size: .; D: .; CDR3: CASSQDKNYGYTF; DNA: TGTGCCAGCAGCCAGGACAAGAACTATGGCTACACCTTC
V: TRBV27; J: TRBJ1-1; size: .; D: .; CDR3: CASSLAPRVNTEAFF; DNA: TGTGCCAGCAGTTTAGCCCCTCGGGTGAACACTGAAGCTTTCTTT
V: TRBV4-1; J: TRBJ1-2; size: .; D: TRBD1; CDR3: CASSRDPTGTNYGYTF; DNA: TGCGCCAGCAGCCGAGATCCGACAGGGACTAACTATGGCTACACCTTC
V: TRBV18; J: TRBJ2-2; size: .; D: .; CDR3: CASSPRDLYTGELFF; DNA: TGTGCCAGCTCACCACGAGACTTATACACCGGGGAGCTGTTTTTT
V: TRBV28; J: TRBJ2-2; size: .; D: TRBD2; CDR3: CASSLHGLAYTGELFF; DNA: TGTGCCAGCAGTTTACACGGACTAGCGTACACCGGGGAGCTGTTTTTT
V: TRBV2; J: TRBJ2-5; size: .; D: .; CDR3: CASSGGRQETQYF; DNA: TGTGCCAGCAGTGGGGGTCGTCAAGAGACCCAGTACTTC
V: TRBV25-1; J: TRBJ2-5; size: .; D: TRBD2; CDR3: CASVRAGEETQYF; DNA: TGTGCCAGCGTAAGAGCGGGGGAAGAGACCCAGTACTTC
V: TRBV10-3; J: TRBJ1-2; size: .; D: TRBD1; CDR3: CAISEPKQGDYGYTF; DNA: TGTGCCATCAGTGAGCCCAAACAGGGGGACTATGGCTACACCTTC
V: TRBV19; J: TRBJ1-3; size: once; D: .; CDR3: CASSIDLTGPGNTIYF; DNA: TGTGCCAGTAGTATAGATCTTACCGGGCCGGGAAACACCATATATTTT
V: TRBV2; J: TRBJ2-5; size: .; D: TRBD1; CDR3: CASSEYGTGKETQYF; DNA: TGTGCCAGCAGTGAATACGGGACAGGCAAAGAGACCCAGTACTTC
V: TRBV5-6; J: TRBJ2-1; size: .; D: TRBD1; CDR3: CASSPDRGNEQFF; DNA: TGTGCCAGCAGCCCGGACAGGGGGAATGAGCAGTTCTTC
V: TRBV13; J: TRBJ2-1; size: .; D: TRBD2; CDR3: CASSSRLAGGDEQFF; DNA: TGTGCCAGCAGCTCCCGACTAGCGGGAGGAGATGAGCAGTTCTTC
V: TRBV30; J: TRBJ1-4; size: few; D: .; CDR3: CAWRRGEKLFF; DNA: TGTGCCTGGAGGCGGGGTGAAAAACTGTTTTTT
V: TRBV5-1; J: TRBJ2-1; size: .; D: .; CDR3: CASSLGTVWNEQFF; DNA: TGCGCCAGCAGCTTGGGAACAGTGTGGAATGAGCAGTTCTTC
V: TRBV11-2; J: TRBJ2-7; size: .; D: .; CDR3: CASSLTRGSSYEQYF; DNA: TGTGCCAGCAGCTTAACCCGCGGCAGTTCCTACGAGCAGTACTTC
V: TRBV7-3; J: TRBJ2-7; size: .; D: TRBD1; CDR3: CASSLGQGVDEQYF; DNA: TGTGCCAGCAGCTTAGGACAGGGGGTCGACGAGCAGTACTTC
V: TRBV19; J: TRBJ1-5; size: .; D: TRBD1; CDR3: CASRGTGGSQPQHF; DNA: TGTGCCAGTAGGGGGACAGGGGGCAGTCAGCCCCAGCATTTT
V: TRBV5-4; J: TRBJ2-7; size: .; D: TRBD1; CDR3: CASSWYRDRGNEQYF; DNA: TGTGCCAGCAGCTGGTACCGGGACAGGGGAAACGAGCAGTACTTC
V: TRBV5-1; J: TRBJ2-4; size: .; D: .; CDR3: CASSLGSDLLAKNIQYF; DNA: TGCGCCAGCAGCTTGGGGTCGGACCTATTAGCCAAAAACATTCAGTACTTC
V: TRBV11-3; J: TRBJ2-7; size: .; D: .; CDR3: CASSQEGGVTQYF; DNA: TGTGCCAGCAGCCAAGAAGGGGGGGTCACGCAGTACTTC
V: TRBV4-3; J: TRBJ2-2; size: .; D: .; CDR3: CASSQDIPGMNTGGLFF; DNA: TGCGCCAGCAGCCAAGATATCCCAGGCATGAACACCGGGGGGCTGTTTTTT
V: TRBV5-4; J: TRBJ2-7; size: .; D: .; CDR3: CASSLGNDYTYEQYF; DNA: TGTGCCAGCAGCTTGGGGAACGACTATACCTACGAGCAGTACTTC
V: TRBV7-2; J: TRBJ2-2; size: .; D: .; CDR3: CASSPNLARNTGELFF; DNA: TGTGCCAGCAGCCCCAACCTAGCGAGAAACACCGGGGAGCTGTTTTTT
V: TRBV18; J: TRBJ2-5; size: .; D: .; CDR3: CASSPQGETQYF; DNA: TGTGCCAGCTCACCACAGGGGGAGACCCAGTACTTC
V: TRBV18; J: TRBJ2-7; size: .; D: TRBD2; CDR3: CASSPGTSKYEQYF; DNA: TGTGCCAGCTCCCCGGGGACTAGTAAATACGAGCAGTACTTC
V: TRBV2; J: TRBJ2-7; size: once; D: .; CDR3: CASSTGPYYEQYF; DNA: TGTGCCAGCAGTACCGGGCCTTACTACGAGCAGTACTTC
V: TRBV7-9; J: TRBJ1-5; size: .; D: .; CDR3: CASSLGGASNQPQHF; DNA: TGTGCCAGCAGCTTAGGGGGGGCTAGCAATCAGCCCCAGCATTTT
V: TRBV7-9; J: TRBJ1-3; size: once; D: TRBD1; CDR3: CASSIPGQGGNTIYF; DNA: TGTGCCAGCAGCATACCGGGACAGGGCGGAAACACCATATATTTT
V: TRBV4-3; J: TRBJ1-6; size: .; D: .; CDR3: CASSQAYPIYNSPLHF; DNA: TGCGCCAGCAGCCAAGCTTACCCTATCTATAATTCACCCCTCCACTTT
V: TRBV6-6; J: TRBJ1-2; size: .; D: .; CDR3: CASTANGRREGYTF; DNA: TGTGCCAGCACGGCTAACGGGAGGAGGGAAGGCTACACCTTC